This T cell receptor (beta chain) was sequenced in a study of blood T cell repertoires in COVID-19. This clone was counted once. J gave up 8 bases and V 3 bases, and 3 bases lay outside the gene matches. CDR3 size: 12 residues. The germline gives CDR1 SGDLS, CDR2 YYNGEE. Per the original methods: Quantification of nucleated cells was approximated via reference gene primer amplification. Here immunoSEQ multiplex PCR was the method, and the copy in TCRdb shows in-frame clones only, minus some. That table gives V, J and clone size, and the DNA gave D and trimming. Among fewer than 100,000 clones listed, roughly 85% were seen once.

Sequencing input: peripheral blood. The rearrangement links TRBV9 to TRBJ1-2, with 8 bases matching TRBD1. This sequence was found in a man between 45 and 60 years old with COVID-19, enrolled during active disease. CDR3 region: CASSGTGPGYTF. The CDR3, as DNA: TGTGCCAGCAGCGGGACAGGGCCCGGCTACACCTTC.